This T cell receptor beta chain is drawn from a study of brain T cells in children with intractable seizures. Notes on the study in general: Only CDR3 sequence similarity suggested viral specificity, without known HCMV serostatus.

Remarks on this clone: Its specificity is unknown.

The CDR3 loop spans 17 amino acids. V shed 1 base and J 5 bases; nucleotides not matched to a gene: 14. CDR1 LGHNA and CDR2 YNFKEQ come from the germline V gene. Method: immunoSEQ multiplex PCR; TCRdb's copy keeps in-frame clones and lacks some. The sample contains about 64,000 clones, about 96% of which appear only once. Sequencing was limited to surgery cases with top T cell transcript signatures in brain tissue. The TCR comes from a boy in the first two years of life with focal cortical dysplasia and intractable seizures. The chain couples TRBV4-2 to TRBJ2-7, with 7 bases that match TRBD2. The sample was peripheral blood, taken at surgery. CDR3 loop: CASSQGSAGGGTNEQYF. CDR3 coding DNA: TGTGCCAGCAGCCAAGGGTCGGCCGGAGGCGGGACTAACGAGCAGTACTTC.